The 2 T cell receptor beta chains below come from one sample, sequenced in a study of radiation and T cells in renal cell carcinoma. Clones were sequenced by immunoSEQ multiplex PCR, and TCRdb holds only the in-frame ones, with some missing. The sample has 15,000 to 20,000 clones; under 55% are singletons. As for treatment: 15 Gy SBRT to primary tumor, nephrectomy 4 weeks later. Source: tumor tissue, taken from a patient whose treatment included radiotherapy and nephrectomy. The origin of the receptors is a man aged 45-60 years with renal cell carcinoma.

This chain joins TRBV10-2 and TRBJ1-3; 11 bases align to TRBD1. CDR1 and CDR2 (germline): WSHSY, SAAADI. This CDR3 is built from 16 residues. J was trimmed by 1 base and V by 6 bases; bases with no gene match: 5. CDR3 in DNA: TGCGCCAGCAGGGGGACAGGGGGATCGTCTGGAAACACCATATATTTT. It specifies CASRGTGGSSGNTIYF.

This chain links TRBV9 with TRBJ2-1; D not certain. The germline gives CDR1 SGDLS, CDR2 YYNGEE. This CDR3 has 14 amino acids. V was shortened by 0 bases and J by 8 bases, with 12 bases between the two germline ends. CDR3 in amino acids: CASSVAGRRHEQFF. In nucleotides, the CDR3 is TGTGCCAGCAGCGTAGCTGGGCGTCGGCATGAGCAGTTCTTC.